This is a list of T cell receptor beta chains from one sample in a study of blood T cell repertoires in COVID-19. Produced via immunoSEQ multiplex PCR; TCRdb's table is partial and in-frame only. The sample includes some 87,000 clones, around 90% of them seen just once. Source material: peripheral blood. The receptor source for this set is a woman in her 70s with acute or convalescent COVID-19. The CDR3 runs from the conserved cysteine through the conserved F or W. The D gene is left open where the match is weak. A row's size may be missing; if present it is once, few, many or a size class.

V gene,J gene,D gene,clone size,CDR3 DNA,CDR3 protein
TRBV6-5,TRBJ1-4,-,-,TGTGCCAGCAGGACGGTGAGGAACGTAAATGAAAAACTGTTTTTT,CASRTVRNVNEKLFF
TRBV15,TRBJ1-3,-,-,TGTGCCACCAGCAGAGATGGGCGTGGTATCGGTTCCACCATATATTTT,CATSRDGRGIGSTIYF
TRBV2,TRBJ1-2,-,-,TGTGCCAGCACCCTTGGAGGGTTTAGCTATGGCTACACCTTC,CASTLGGFSYGYTF
TRBV23-1,TRBJ2-5,-,-,TGCGCCAGCAGGACAGGCCCGGTTCCTCAAGAGACCCAGTACTTC,CASRTGPVPQETQYF
TRBV19,TRBJ2-4,-,-,TGTGCCAGTAGTATAGGTTTGGGGGCTCTAGCGGAATTAGCCAAAAACATTCAGTACTTC,CASSIGLGALAELAKNIQYF
TRBV18,TRBJ2-1,-,-,TGTGCCAGCTCACACTCGAAGCGGGCCGTTGCTTTGGATGAGCAGTTCTTC,CASSHSKRAVALDEQFF
TRBV19,TRBJ1-5,TRBD1,-,TGTGCCAGTAGAGGGGGACAGGGTCTCCAGCCCCAGCATTTT,CASRGGQGLQPQHF
TRBV18,TRBJ2-2,-,-,TGTGCCAGCTCCCCCTTAGCGGCCGGGTTCACCGCGAACACCGGGGAGCTGTTTTTT,CASSPLAAGFTANTGELFF
TRBV13,TRBJ2-5,TRBD2,-,TGTGCCAGCAGTCCTACCAAGACTAGCGGGAGGGCCGGAGAGACCCAGTACTTC,CASSPTKTSGRAGETQYF
TRBV11-2,TRBJ1-2,-,-,TGTGCCAGCAGCCGGGACCGGGGGGCAGCTCAGCACGGCTACACCTTC,CASSRDRGAAQHGYTF
TRBV5-1,TRBJ2-6,-,-,TGCGCCAGCAGCTCGACTGTAAGTCCTGGGGCCAACGTCCTGACTTTC,CASSSTVSPGANVLTF
TRBV2,TRBJ1-3,TRBD1,few,TGTGCCAGCAGTCAGGGGGCCGGAGGAAACACCATATATTTT,CASSQGAGGNTIYF
TRBV6-1,TRBJ1-2,-,-,TGTGCCAGCAGTGATCCAGGATACGGCTACACCTTC,CASSDPGYGYTF
TRBV28,TRBJ1-1,-,-,TGTGCCAGCAGTTCGCCTCCAGGTGAAGCTTTCTTT,CASSSPPGEAFF
TRBV6-5,TRBJ1-3,TRBD1,few,TGTGCCAGCAGAGGGACAGGGGGCGGAAACACCATATATTTT,CASRGTGGGNTIYF
TRBV3-1/TRBV3-2,TRBJ2-1,TRBD2,-,TGTGCCAGCAGCCAAGATTTAACTAGCGGGAGACATGAGCAGTTCTTC,CASSQDLTSGRHEQFF
TRBV19,TRBJ2-1,TRBD1,-,TGTGCCAGTAGACTAGGGGGCGGTCGGTCCTACAATGAGCAGTTCTTC,CASRLGGGRSYNEQFF
TRBV7-2,TRBJ1-5,TRBD1,-,TGTGCCAGCAGCTTAGCGACAGGGCGAGGCAATCAGCCCCAGCATTTT,CASSLATGRGNQPQHF
TRBV28,TRBJ2-7,-,once,TGTGCCAGCAGGCCCTCTTCTACCTACGAGCAGTACTTC,CASRPSSTYEQYF
TRBV5-1,TRBJ2-1,TRBD2,-,TGCGCCAGCAGCTCTCTAGCGGGAGTCGACAATGAGCAGTTCTTC,CASSSLAGVDNEQFF
TRBV27,TRBJ1-5,TRBD1,-,TGTGCCAGCAGTTTCGGAGGAGGGGGCTCCAATCAGCCCCAGCATTTT,CASSFGGGGSNQPQHF
TRBV6-6,TRBJ1-4,-,-,TGTGCCAGCAGCTGGACAGACACTAATGAAAAACTGTTTTTT,CASSWTDTNEKLFF
TRBV5-1,TRBJ2-5,TRBD2,few,TGCGCCAGCAGTTTGATGCTAGCGGGAGGACAAGAGACCCAGTACTTC,CASSLMLAGGQETQYF
TRBV10-1,TRBJ1-3,-,-,TGCGCCAGCAGTGACGGTCCGGCGACAGGAAACACCATATATTTT,CASSDGPATGNTIYF
TRBV2,TRBJ2-1,-,-,TGTGCCAGCAGTTCACAGGGTGTGGGGTTATATGAGCAGTTCTTC,CASSSQGVGLYEQFF
TRBV4-1,TRBJ1-5,TRBD1,-,TGCGCCAGCAGCCAAGATGGGACAGGGGTCTTTGATCAGCCCCAGCATTTT,CASSQDGTGVFDQPQHF
TRBV3-1/TRBV3-2,TRBJ1-2,TRBD1,-,TGTGCCAGCAGCCAAGGGGACAGGGGGGTTGGCTACACCTTC,CASSQGDRGVGYTF
TRBV6-5,TRBJ2-5,TRBD2,-,TGTGCCAGCAGTTTTCCCGGGACTACACAAGAGACCCAGTACTTC,CASSFPGTTQETQYF
TRBV7-9,TRBJ1-3,-,once,TGTGCCAGCAGCTTATTGCAACTTCCGACGGGGTCTGGAAACACCATATATTTT,CASSLLQLPTGSGNTIYF
TRBV11-2,TRBJ2-2,-,-,TGTGCCAGCAGCCAAACTACCCCCACCGGGGAGCTGTTTTTT,CASSQTTPTGELFF
TRBV2,TRBJ2-4,-,-,TGTGCCAGCTCAGGGCAGATAGCCAAAAACATTCAGTACTTC,CASSGQIAKNIQYF
TRBV5-1,TRBJ1-1,-,-,TGCGCCAGCAGCTTGCCCAGGGTGAACACTGAAGCTTTCTTT,CASSLPRVNTEAFF
TRBV29-1,TRBJ2-5,-,once,TGCAGCGTTGGGTACAGCACGTACCAAGAGACCCAGTACTTC,CSVGYSTYQETQYF
TRBV28,TRBJ1-6,TRBD1,-,TGTGCCACCGTAACAGGGGCAGGCTCACCCCTCCACTTT,CATVTGAGSPLHF
TRBV2,TRBJ1-5,-,-,TGTGCCAGCAGTGCAGACAATCAGCCCCAGCATTTT,CASSADNQPQHF
TRBV3-1/TRBV3-2,TRBJ1-3,TRBD1,-,TGTGCCAGCAGCTCCGGGACAGGGGGCACTGGAAACACCATATATTTT,CASSSGTGGTGNTIYF
TRBV11-3,TRBJ2-1,TRBD1,-,TGTGCCAGCAGCCGCGACAGGGGACGTGGCAATGAGCAGTTCTTC,CASSRDRGRGNEQFF
TRBV7-9,TRBJ2-3,TRBD2,-,TGTGCCAGCAAAATCGCGGGGGGAATAGATACGCAGTATTTT,CASKIAGGIDTQYF
TRBV5-1,TRBJ2-1,TRBD1,-,TGCGCCAGCAGCGTGGGACAGGGGCTAGGTGAGCAGTTCTTC,CASSVGQGLGEQFF
TRBV28,TRBJ2-1,TRBD2,-,TGTGCCAGCACGATTGGAACTAGCGGGGGAAACAATGAGCAGTTCTTC,CASTIGTSGGNNEQFF
TRBV6-5,TRBJ2-7,-,-,TGTGCCAGCAGTACCGCCGGGACTTTGAACTACGAGCAGTACTTC,CASSTAGTLNYEQYF
TRBV19,TRBJ2-7,TRBD2,-,TGTGCCAGTAGTTCCGCCCGGGGGGGCTACGAGCAGTACTTC,CASSSARGGYEQYF
TRBV19,TRBJ2-3,TRBD2,-,TGTGCCAGTTCTACTAGCGGGAGGGCCAGAGTGGGTACAGATACGCAGTATTTT,CASSTSGRARVGTDTQYF
TRBV5-8,TRBJ2-5,TRBD2,-,TGTGCCAGCAGACAACCCGGGACTAGCGGTGAGACCCAGTACTTC,CASRQPGTSGETQYF
TRBV6-5,TRBJ2-7,-,once,TGTGCCAGCAGTTACTCGAGACTCTACGAGCAGTACTTC,CASSYSRLYEQYF
TRBV29-1,TRBJ2-3,TRBD2,-,TGCAGCGTTGAAAACCTGGGACTAGCGGGAGCGCAGTATTTT,CSVENLGLAGAQYF
TRBV7-8,TRBJ2-1,-,-,TGTGCCAGCAGCTTAGAAACTAGCTCCACCTACAATGAGCAGTTCTTC,CASSLETSSTYNEQFF
TRBV7-9,TRBJ1-5,TRBD1,-,TGTGCCAGCAGCTTAGGACAGGGTAAGAATCAGCCCCAGCATTTT,CASSLGQGKNQPQHF
TRBV27,TRBJ2-1,-,-,TGTGCCAGCAGTCCTCAGGGTATCGCCTACAATGAGCAGTTCTTC,CASSPQGIAYNEQFF
TRBV6-5,TRBJ2-3,-,-,TGTGCCAGCCGGGAGTCCAGCACAGATACGCAGTATTTT,CASRESSTDTQYF